The 15 T cell receptor beta chains below all came from one sample that was sequenced in a study of shared clonotypes between healthy human individuals. The repertoire was sequenced with immunoSEQ multiplex PCR; TCRdb's copy has only in-frame clones and lacks some. The sample has 500,000 to 550,000 clones; 90% to 97% are singletons. Material: naive CD4+ T cells sorted from blood. Subset reported: CD45RA+ positively selected. The source of these receptors is a woman in her 30s in good health.

The CDR3, as DNA: TGTGCCAGCAGTGCCTCTTGGATCCCTAACTATGGCTACACCTTC. Protein product: CASSASWIPNYGYTF. The chain combines TRBV2 with TRBJ1-2, with D unclear. Deletions cut 4 bases from V and 0 bases from J, with 12 bases between. The CDR3 covers 15 residues. Germline CDR1 SNHLY, CDR2 FYNNEI.

This clone was seen only once. The rearrangement links TRBV19 to TRBJ1-5; the D is unclear. Germline V lookup: CDR1 LNHDA, CDR2 SQIVND (reference sequence). V lost 9 bases, J lost 2 bases, and 17 bases lay in between. The CDR3 consists of 15 residues. CDR3 nucleotides: TGTGCCAGCCACGATCAGGATTCTGGCAATCAGCCCCAGCATTTT. It yields the protein CASHDQDSGNQPQHF.

The V and J genes are TRBV5-3 and TRBJ2-4; D unresolved. TRBV5-3 has ORF status, its function being uncertain. Trimming stripped 4 bases from V and 13 bases from J, with 15 bases between. The CDR3 runs 12 residues. The DNA of the CDR3 is TGTGCCAGAAGCCGTTCCAGTTTTGAGCAGTACTTC. This translates into CARSRSSFEQYF.

The DNA of the CDR3 is TGTGCCAGCAGTATATTTCAGCCCCAGCATTTT. This encodes CASSIFQPQHF. This sequence joins TRBV28 and TRBJ1-5, with D unclear. Germline V gene lookup returns CDR1 MDHEN and CDR2 SYDVKM. Trimming took 5 bases from V and 6 from J, leaving 5 bases between them. CDR3 size: 11 residues.

CDR3 loop: CASSRTGEDSYEQYF. CDR3 DNA: TGTGCCAGCAGCCGGACAGGGGAGGACTCCTACGAGCAGTACTTC. The chain has TRBV5-5 and TRBJ2-7; 9 nucleotides agree with TRBD1. V lost 4 bases to trimming and J lost 0 bases; unmatched junction nucleotides: 5. Looked up from germline, CDR1 is SGHKS and CDR2 is YYEKEE (reference sequence). The CDR3 has 15 residues. The full variable domain, its missing parts supplied by reference TRBV5-5 and TRBJ2-7, is DAGVTQSPTHLIKTRGQQVTLRCSPISGHKSVSWYQQVLGQGPQFIFQYYEKEERGRGNFPDRFSARQFPNYSSELNVNALLLGDSALYLCASSRTGEDSYEQYFGPGTRLTVT.

This chain uses TRBV6-6 with TRBJ2-5; 8 bases map to TRBD2. Germline V lookup: CDR1 MNHNY, CDR2 SVGAGI (reference sequence). There are 12 residues in the CDR3. V lost 7 bases to trimming and J lost 4 bases; unmatched junction nucleotides: 2. CDR3 coding DNA: TGTGCCAGCAAGGCGGGAGGAGAGACCCAGTACTTC. It specifies CASKAGGETQYF.

This clone was picked up one time. The chain combines TRBV18 with TRBJ1-5, with D perhaps matching TRBD1 (5 bases). This CDR3 region has 15 residues. The ends were cut back, 3 bases at V and 5 bases at J, with 14 bases in the middle. Germline values: CDR1 KGHSH, CDR2 LQKENI. The CDR3 sequence: CASSPQEGSDQPQHF. Written as DNA, the CDR3 is TGTGCCAGCTCACCCCAGGAGGGGAGCGATCAGCCCCAGCATTTT.

This chain joins TRBV4-1 and TRBJ2-7; D not resolved. V gave up 2 bases and J gave up 1 base, with 9 bases separating them. Germline CDR1 and CDR2: MGHRA and YSYEKL. The CDR3 spans 14 residues. The CDR3 bases are TGCGCCAGCAGCCAACCCAGAAAATCCTACGAGCAGTACTTC. Residues: CASSQPRKSYEQYF.

The rearrangement joins TRBV6-1 to TRBJ1-4; D not certain. The CDR3 has 15 amino acids. The germline V gene has CDR1 MNHNS and CDR2 SASEGT. V gave up 3 bases and J gave up 1 base, with 9 bases separating them. In DNA, the CDR3 is TGTGCCAGCAGTGACCGGACCGGAACTAATGAAAAACTGTTTTTT. It translates to CASSDRTGTNEKLFF.

This sequence joins TRBV7-9 and TRBJ2-1; a possible D gene is TRBD1 (6 bases). V shed 5 bases and J shed 6 bases, with 17 bases lying between them. The V gene's germline CDR1 is SEHNR and CDR2 FQNEAQ (reference sequence). This CDR3 comprises 15 residues. The CDR3 sequence: CASSEGLSQGNEQFF. The CDR3 region has the DNA TGTGCCAGCAGCGAAGGCCTATCACAGGGCAATGAGCAGTTCTTC.

This chain uses TRBV5-1 with TRBJ1-2; a weak D match, TRBD1 (5 bases). The germline V gene encodes CDR1 SGHRS and CDR2 YFSETQ. Trimming removed 4 bases at V and 4 bases at J, with 17 bases between. This CDR3 comprises 15 residues. CDR3 sequence: CASSPGHPGGYGYTF. The CDR3 coding sequence is TGCGCCAGCAGCCCAGGACATCCGGGAGGCTATGGCTACACCTTC.

V and J are TRBV27 and TRBJ2-3; the match to TRBD1 covers 9 bases. The CDR3 sequence is 13 residues long. The junction had 3 bases not matched to a gene; V was cut back by 5 bases and J by 6 bases. Germline lookup yields CDR1 MNHEY and CDR2 SMNVEV (reference sequence). This CDR3 reads CASSHRGRDTQYF. CDR3 bases: TGTGCCAGCAGTCACAGGGGGCGGGATACGCAGTATTTT.

The rearrangement joins TRBV6-5 to TRBJ1-1; no definite D call. The length of the CDR3 is 15 residues. The V gene's germline CDR1 is MNHEY and CDR2 SVGAGI. The V end lost 0 bases, the J end lost 7 bases, and 15 bases lay between the germline ends. CDR3 amino acids: CASSYSSLGRGEAFF. The CDR3 nucleotides are TGTGCCAGCAGTTACTCGAGTTTGGGGAGAGGTGAAGCTTTCTTT.

CDR3 bases: TGTGCCAGCAGTTTATCGGGGTATAATCAGCCCCAGCATTTT. Translated: CASSLSGYNQPQHF. The chain uses TRBV28 and TRBJ1-5; D is unresolved. This CDR3 region has 14 residues. From germline, CDR1 is MDHEN and CDR2 SYDVKM. V was pared by 1 base and J by 4 bases, with 8 bases between.

The gene calls are TRBV9 and TRBJ1-1; weak D call: TRBD1 (5 bases). The V gene lost 4 bases and the J gene lost 1 base, with 14 bases spanning the gap. CDR1 is SGDLS and CDR2 is YYNGEE in the germline V gene. The CDR3 loop spans 15 amino acids. The CDR3 protein is CASSLFPGRNTEAFF. The CDR3 DNA sequence: TGTGCCAGCAGCCTATTCCCAGGGAGGAACACTGAAGCTTTCTTT.